Sequencing of this TCR beta chain was carried out in a study of cytomegalovirus exposure and HLA in healthy donors. Study results and limitations: A later analysis linked more than 15,000 TCR beta sequences to HLA alleles at 0.05 false discovery rate.

CDR1 is LNHNV and CDR2 is YYDKDF in the germline V gene (reference sequence). CDR3 length equals 12 residues. V lost 0 bases, J lost 7 bases, and 6 bases lay in between. On this clone itself: Its target is not known.

PCR employed 60 Vbeta and 13 Jbeta primers. Clones were sequenced by immunoSEQ multiplex PCR, and TCRdb holds only the in-frame ones, with some missing. Recorded here are tens of thousands of clones; the top ten clones represent 10% to 15%. Sequencing used PBMCs. The rearrangement uses TRBV15 and TRBJ2-5; D call uncertain. This sequence originates from a woman in her 30s in good health and CMV-seropositive. The CDR3 spells CATSRESGTQYF. In DNA form, the CDR3 reads TGTGCCACCAGCAGAGAATCGGGGACCCAGTACTTC.